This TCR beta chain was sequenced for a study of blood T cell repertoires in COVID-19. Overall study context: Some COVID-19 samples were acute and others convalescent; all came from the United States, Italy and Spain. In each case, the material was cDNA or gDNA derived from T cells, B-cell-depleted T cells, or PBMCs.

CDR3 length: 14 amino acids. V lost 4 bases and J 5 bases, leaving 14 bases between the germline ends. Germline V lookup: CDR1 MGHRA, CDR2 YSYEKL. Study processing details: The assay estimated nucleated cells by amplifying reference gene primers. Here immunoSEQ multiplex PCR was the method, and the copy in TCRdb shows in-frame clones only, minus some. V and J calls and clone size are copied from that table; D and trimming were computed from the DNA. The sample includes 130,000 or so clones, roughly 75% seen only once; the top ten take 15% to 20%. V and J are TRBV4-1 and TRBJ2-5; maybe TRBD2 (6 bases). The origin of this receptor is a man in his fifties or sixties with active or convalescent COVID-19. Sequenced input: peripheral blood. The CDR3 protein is CASSLQGGGETQYF. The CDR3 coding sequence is TGCGCCAGCAGCCTTCAGGGTGGGGGGGAGACCCAGTACTTC.